This T cell receptor beta chain was documented in a study of early T cells in non-severe SARS-CoV-2 infection. cDNA molecules, individually, were tagged with unique molecular identifiers. TCRdb reprocessed the 5' RACE reads with MiXCR, giving one entry per CDR3 protein. The sample consists of some 80,000 distinct CDR3 sequences, over 9.5% of them appearing once. Germline V gene lookup returns CDR1 LNHDA and CDR2 SQIVND (reference sequence). The CDR3 runs 18 residues. V shed 6 bases, J shed 2 bases, and the junction held 19 bases outside the gene matches. The source of this sequence is an adult who was a healthcare worker with PCR-confirmed SARS-CoV-2 infection or an uninfected control (not recorded which). Sequencing was done on a sample of whole blood. J is TRBJ2-7 and V is TRBV19, with 7 bases that match TRBD2. The CDR3 sequence: CASSMGLGGTASPYEQYF. CDR3 sequence (DNA): TGTGCCAGTAGCATGGGGCTGGGGGGGACCGCCTCCCCCTACGAGCAGTACTTC. The full variable domain, completed using reference TRBV19 and TRBJ2-7, is DGGITQSPKYLFRKEGQNVTLSCEQNLNHDAMYWYRQDPGQGLRLIYYSQIVNDFQKGDIAEGYSVSREKKESFPLTVTSAQKNPTAFYLCASSMGLGGTASPYEQYFGPGTRLTVT.